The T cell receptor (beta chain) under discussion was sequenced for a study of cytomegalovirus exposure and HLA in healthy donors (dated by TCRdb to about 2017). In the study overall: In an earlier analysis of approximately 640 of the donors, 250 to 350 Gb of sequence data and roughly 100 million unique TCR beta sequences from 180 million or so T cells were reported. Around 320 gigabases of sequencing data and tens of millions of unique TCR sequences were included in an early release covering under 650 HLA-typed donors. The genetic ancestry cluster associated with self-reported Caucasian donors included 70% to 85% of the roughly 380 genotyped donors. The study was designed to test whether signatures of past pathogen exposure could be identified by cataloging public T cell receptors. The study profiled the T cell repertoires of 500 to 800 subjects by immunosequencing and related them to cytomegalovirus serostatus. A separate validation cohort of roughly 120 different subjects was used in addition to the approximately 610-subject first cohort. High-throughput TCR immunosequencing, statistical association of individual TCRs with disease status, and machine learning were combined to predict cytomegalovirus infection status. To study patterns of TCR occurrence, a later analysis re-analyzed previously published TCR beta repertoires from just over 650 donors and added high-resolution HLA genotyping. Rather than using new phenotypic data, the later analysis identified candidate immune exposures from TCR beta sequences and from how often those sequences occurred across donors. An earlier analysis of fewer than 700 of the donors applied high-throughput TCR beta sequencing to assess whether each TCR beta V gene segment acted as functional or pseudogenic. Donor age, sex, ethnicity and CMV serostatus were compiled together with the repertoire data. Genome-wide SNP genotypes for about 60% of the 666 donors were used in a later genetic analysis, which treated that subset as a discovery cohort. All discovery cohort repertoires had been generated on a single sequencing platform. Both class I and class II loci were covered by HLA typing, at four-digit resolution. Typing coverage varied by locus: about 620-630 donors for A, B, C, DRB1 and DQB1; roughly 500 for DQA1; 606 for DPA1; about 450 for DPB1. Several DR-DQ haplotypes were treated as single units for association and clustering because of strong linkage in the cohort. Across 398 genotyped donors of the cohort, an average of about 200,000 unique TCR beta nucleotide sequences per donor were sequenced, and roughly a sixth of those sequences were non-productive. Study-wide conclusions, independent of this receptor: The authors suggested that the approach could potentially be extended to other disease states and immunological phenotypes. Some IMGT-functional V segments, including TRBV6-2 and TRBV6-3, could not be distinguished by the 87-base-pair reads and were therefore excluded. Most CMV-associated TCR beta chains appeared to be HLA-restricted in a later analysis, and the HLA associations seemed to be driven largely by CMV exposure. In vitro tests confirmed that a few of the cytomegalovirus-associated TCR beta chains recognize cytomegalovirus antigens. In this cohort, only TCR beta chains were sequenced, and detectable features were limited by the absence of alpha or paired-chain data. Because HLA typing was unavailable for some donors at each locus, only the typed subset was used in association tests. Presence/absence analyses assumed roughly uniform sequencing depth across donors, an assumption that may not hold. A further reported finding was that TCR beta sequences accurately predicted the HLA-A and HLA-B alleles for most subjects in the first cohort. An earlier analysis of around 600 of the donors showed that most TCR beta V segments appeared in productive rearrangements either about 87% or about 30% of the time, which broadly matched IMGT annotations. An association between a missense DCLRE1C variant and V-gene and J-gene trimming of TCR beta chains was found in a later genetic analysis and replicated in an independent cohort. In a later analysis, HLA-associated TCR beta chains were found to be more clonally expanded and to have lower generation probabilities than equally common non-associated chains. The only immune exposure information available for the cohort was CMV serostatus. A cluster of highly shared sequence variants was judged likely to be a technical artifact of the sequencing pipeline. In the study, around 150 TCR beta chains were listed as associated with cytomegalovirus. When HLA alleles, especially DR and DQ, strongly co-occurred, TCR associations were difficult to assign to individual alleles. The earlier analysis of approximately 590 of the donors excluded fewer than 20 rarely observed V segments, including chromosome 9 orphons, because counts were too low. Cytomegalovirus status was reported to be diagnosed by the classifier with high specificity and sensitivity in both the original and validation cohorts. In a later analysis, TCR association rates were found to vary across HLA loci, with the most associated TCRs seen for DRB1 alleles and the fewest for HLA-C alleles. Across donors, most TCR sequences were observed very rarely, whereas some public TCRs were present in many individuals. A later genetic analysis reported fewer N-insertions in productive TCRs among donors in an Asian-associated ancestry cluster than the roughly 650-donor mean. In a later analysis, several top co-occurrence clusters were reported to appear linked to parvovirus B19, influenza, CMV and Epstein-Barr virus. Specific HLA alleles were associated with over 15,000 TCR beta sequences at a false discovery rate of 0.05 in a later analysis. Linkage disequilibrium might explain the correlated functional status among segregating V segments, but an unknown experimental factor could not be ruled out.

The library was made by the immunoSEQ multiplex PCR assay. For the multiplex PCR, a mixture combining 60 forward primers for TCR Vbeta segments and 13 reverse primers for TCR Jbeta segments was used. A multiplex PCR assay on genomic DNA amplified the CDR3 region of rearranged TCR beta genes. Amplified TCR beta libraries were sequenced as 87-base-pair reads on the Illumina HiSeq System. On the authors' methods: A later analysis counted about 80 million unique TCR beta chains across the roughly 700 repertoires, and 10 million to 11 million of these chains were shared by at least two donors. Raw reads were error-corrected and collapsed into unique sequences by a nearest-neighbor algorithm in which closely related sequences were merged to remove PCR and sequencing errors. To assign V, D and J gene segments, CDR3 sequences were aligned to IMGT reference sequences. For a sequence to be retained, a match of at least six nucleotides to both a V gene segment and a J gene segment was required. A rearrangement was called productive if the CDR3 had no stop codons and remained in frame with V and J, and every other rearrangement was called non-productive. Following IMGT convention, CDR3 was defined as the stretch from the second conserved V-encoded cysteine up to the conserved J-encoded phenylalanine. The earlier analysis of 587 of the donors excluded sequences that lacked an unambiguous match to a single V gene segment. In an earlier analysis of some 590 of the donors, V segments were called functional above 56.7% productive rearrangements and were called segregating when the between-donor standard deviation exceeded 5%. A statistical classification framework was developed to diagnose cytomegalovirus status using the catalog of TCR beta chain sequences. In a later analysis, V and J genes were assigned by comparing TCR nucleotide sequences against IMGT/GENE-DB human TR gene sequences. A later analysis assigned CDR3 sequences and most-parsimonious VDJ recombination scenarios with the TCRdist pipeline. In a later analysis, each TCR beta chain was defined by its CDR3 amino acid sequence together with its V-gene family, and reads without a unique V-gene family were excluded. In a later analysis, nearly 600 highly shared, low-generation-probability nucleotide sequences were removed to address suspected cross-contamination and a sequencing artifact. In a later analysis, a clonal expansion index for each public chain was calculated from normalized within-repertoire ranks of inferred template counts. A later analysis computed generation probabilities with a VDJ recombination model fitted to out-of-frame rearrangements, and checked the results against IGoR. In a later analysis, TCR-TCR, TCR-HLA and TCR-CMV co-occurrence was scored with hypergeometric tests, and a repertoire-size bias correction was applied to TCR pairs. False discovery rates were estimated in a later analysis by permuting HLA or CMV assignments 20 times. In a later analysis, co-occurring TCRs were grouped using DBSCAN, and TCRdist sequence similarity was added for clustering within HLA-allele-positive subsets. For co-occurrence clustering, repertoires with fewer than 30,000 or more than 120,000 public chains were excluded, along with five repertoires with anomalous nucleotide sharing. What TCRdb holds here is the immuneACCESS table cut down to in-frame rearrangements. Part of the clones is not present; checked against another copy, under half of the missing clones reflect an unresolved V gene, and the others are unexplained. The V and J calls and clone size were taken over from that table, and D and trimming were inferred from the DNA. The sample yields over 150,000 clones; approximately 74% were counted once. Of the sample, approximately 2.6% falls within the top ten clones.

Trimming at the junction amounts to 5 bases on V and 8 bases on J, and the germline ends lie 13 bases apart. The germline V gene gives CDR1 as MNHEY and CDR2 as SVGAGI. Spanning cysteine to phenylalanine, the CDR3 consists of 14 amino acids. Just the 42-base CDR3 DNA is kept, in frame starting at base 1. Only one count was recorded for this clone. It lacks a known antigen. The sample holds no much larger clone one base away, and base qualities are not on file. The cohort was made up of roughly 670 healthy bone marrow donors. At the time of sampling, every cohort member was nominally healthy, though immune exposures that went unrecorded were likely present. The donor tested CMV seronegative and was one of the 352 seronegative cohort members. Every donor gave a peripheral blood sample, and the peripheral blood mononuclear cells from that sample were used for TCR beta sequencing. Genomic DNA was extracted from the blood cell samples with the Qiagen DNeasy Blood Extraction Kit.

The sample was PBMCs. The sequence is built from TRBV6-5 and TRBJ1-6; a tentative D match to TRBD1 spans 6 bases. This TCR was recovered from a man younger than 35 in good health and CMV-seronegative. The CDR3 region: CASSKTGSDSPLHF. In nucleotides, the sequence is TGTGCCAGCAGTAAAACAGGGTCTGATTCACCCCTCCACTTT.